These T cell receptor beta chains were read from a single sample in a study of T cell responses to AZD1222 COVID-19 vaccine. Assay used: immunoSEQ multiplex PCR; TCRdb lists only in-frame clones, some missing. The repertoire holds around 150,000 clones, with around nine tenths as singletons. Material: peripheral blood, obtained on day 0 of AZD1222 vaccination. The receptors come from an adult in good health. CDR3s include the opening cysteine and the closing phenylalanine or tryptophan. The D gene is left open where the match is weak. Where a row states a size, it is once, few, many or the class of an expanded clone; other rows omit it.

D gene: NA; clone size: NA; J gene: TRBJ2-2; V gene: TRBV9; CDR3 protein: CASSVEGTRTGELFF; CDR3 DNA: TGTGCCAGCAGCGTAGAGGGGACGCGCACCGGGGAGCTGTTTTTT
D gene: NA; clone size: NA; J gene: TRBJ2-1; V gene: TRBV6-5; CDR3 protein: CASRPGGRGGNEQFF; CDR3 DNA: TGTGCCAGCAGACCAGGGGGAAGGGGAGGCAATGAGCAGTTCTTC
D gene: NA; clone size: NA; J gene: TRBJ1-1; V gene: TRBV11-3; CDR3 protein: CASSLEADTEAFF; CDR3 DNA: TGTGCCAGCAGCTTAGAGGCAGACACTGAAGCTTTCTTT
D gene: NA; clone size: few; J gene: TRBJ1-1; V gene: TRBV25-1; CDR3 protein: CASSEGNYGKTEAFF; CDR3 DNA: TGTGCCAGCAGTGAGGGTAACTACGGGAAGACTGAAGCTTTCTTT
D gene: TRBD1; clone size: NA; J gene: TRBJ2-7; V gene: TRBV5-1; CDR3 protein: CASSYLPGTGVIDEQYF; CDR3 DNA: TGCGCCAGCAGCTACTTACCCGGGACAGGGGTCATCGACGAGCAGTACTTC
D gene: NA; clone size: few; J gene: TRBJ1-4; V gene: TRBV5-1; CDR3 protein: CASSLGPGLGEKLFF; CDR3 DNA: TGCGCCAGCAGCTTGGGGCCAGGATTGGGTGAAAAACTGTTTTTT
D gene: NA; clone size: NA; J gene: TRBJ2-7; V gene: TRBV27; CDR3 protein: CASSSFAPLIYEQYF; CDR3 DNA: TGTGCCAGCAGTTCCTTTGCCCCCTTGATCTACGAGCAGTACTTC
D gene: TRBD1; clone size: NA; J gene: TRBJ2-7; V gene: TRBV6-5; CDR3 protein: CASSRDSLGEQYF; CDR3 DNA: TGTGCCAGCAGCCGGGACAGCCTCGGAGAGCAGTACTTC
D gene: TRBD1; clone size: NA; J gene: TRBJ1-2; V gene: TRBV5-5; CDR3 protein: CASSSITGDYGYTF; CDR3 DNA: TGTGCCAGCAGCTCAATCACAGGGGACTATGGCTACACCTTC
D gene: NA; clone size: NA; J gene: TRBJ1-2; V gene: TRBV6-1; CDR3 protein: CASRETGNYGYTF; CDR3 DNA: TGTGCCAGCAGGGAGACAGGAAACTATGGCTACACCTTC
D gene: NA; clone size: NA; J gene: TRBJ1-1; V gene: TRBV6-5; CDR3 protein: CASSYPDFGTEAFF; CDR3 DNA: TGTGCCAGCAGTTACCCCGATTTTGGGACCGAAGCTTTCTTT
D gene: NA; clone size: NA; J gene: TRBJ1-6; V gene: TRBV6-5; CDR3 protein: CASSNPNSPLHF; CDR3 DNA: TGTGCCAGCAGTAACCCAAATTCACCCCTCCACTTT
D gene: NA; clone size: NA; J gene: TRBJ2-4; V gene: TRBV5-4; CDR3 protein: CASSQIPQRGIGNIQYF; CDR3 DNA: TGTGCCAGCAGCCAAATTCCGCAGCGAGGGATAGGAAACATTCAGTACTTC
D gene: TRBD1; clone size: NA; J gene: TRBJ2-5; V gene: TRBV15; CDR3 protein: CATSRDRGQETQYF; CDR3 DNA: TGTGCCACCAGCAGGGACAGGGGGCAAGAGACCCAGTACTTC
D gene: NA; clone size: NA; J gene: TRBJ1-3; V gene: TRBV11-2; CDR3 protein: CASSFRQGGLRNTIYF; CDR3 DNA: TGTGCCAGCAGCTTTCGGCAGGGCGGTTTAAGAAACACCATATATTTT
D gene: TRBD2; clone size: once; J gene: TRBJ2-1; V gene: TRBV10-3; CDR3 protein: CAISESSSGRTDSGEQFF; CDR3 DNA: TGTGCCATCAGTGAGTCCTCTAGCGGGAGGACGGATTCCGGTGAGCAGTTCTTC
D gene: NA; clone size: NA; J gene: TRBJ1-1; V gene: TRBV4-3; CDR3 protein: CASSQDYDSHTEAFF; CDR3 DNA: TGCGCCAGCAGCCAAGATTATGACAGCCACACTGAAGCTTTCTTT
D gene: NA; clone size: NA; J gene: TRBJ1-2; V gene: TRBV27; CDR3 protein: CASSSLQGLSIYGYTF; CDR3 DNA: TGTGCCAGCAGTTCCCTACAGGGTTTGTCGATCTATGGCTACACCTTC
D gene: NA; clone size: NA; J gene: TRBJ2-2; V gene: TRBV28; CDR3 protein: CASSFGRGSTGELFF; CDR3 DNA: TGTGCCAGCAGTTTCGGCAGGGGCTCTACCGGGGAGCTGTTTTTT
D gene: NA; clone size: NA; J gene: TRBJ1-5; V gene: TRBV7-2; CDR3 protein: CASSLDGGDNQPQHF; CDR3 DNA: TGTGCCAGCAGCTTAGATGGGGGTGACAATCAGCCCCAGCATTTT
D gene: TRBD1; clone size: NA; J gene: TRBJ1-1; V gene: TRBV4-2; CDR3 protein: CASSQPGQGRAEAFF; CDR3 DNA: TGTGCCAGCAGCCAGCCCGGACAGGGTAGGGCTGAAGCTTTCTTT
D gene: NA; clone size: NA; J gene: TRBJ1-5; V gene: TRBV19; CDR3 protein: CASSPVGGTPNQPQHF; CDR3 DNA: TGTGCCAGTAGTCCCGTGGGGGGGACACCTAATCAGCCCCAGCATTTT
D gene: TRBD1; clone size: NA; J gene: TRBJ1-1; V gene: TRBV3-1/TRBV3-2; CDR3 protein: CASSLQGYTEAFF; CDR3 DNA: TGTGCCAGCAGCCTACAGGGGTATACTGAAGCTTTCTTT
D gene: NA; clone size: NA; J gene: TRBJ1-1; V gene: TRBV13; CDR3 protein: CASSRGGRVAFF; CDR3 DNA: TGTGCCAGCTCTCGGGGGGGGCGGGTAGCTTTCTTT
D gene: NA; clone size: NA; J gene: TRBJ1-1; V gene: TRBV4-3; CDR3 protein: CASSQLTANTEAFF; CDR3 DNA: TGCGCCAGCAGCCAACTGACAGCAAACACTGAAGCTTTCTTT
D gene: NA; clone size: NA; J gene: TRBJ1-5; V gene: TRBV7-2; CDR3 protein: CASSLGTGGNQPQHF; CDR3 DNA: TGTGCCAGCAGCTTAGGGACCGGAGGGAATCAGCCCCAGCATTTT
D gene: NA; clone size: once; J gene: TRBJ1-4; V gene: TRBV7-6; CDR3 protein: CASSLKFLGAAEKLFF; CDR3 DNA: TGTGCCAGCAGCCTAAAATTCCTAGGGGCGGCTGAAAAACTGTTTTTT
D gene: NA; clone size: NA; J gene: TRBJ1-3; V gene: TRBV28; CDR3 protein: CATSLGVSGNTIYF; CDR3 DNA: TGTGCCACCAGTTTAGGGGTCTCTGGAAACACCATATATTTT
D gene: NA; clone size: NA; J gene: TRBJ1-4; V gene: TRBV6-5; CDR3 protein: CASSSGQQHEKLFF; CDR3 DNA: TGTGCCAGCAGTTCCGGGCAGCAGCATGAAAAACTGTTTTTT
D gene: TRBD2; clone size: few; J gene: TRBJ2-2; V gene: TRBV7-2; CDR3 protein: CASSSGLAGPLTGELFF; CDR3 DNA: TGTGCCAGCAGCTCAGGACTAGCGGGACCCCTCACCGGGGAGCTGTTTTTT
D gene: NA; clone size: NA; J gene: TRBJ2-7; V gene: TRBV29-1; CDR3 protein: CSVLRLVTTYYEQYF; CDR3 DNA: TGCAGCGTTCTTAGACTCGTGACTACCTATTACGAGCAGTACTTC
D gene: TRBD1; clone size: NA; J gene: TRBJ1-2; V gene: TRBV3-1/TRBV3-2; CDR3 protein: CASSPKTGGGGYTF; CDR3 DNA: TGTGCCAGCAGCCCCAAGACAGGGGGCGGCGGCTACACCTTC
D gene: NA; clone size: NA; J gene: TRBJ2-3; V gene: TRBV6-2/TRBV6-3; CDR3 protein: CASSYSVYATDTQYF; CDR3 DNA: TGTGCCAGCAGTTACTCGGTCTACGCCACAGATACGCAGTATTTT
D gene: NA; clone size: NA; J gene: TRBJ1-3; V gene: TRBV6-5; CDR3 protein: CASRPGTNSGNTIYF; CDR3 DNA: TGTGCCAGCAGACCTGGGACAAATTCTGGAAACACCATATATTTT
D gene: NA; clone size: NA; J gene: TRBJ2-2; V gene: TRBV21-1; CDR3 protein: CASKDRGHTNTGELFF; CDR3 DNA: TGTGCCAGCAAGGACAGGGGGCACACGAACACCGGGGAGCTGTTTTTT
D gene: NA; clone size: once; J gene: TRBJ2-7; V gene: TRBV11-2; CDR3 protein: CASSLVFRRTAYYYEQYF; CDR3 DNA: TGTGCCAGCAGCTTAGTTTTTAGGAGGACAGCCTATTACTACGAGCAGTACTTC
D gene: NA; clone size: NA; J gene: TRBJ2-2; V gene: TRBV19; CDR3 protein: CASRFSAPVNTGELFF; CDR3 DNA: TGTGCCAGTAGATTTTCCGCCCCAGTGAACACCGGGGAGCTGTTTTTT
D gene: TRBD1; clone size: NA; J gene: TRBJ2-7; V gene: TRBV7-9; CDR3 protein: CASSLGVNRTGHYEQYF; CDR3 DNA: TGTGCCAGCAGCTTAGGAGTCAACAGGACAGGACACTACGAGCAGTACTTC
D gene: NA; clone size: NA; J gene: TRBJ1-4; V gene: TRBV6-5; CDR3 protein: CASHREKLFF; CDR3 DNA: TGTGCCAGCCATCGGGAAAAACTGTTTTTT
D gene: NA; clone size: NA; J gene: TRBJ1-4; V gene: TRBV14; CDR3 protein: CASSQVSGTMGEKLFF; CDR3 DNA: TGTGCCAGCAGCCAAGTTTCCGGGACGATGGGTGAAAAACTGTTTTTT
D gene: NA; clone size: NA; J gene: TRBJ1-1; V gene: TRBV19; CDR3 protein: CASRVSEGDTEAFF; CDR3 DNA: TGTGCCAGTAGGGTATCAGAGGGTGACACTGAAGCTTTCTTT
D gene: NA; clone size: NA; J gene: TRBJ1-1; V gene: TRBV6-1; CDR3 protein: CASSEVWQARTEAFF; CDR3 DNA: TGTGCCAGCAGTGAAGTATGGCAGGCGAGGACTGAAGCTTTCTTT
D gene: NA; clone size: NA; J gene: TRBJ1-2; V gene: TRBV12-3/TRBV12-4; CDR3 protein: CASRIEIFGYTF; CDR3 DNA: TGTGCCAGCAGAATAGAAATATTCGGCTACACCTTC
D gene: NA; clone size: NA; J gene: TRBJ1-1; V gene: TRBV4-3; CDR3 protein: CASSQDWSGGTEAFF; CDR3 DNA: TGCGCCAGCAGCCAAGATTGGTCCGGAGGGACTGAAGCTTTCTTT
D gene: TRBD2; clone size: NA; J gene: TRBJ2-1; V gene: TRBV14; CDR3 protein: CASSQDPPLAGGWDEQFF; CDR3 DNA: TGTGCCAGCAGCCAAGATCCCCCCCTAGCGGGAGGTTGGGATGAGCAGTTCTTC
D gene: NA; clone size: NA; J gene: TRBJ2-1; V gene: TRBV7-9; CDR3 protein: CASSLRQASSYNEQFF; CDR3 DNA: TGTGCCAGCAGCTTACGACAGGCCAGCTCCTACAATGAGCAGTTCTTC
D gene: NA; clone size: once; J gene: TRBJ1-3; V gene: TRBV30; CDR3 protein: CAWSPRAGGNTIYF; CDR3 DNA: TGTGCCTGGAGTCCACGGGCCGGGGGAAACACCATATATTTT
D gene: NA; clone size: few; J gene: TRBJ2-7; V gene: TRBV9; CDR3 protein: CASSVEVGRSYEQYF; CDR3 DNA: TGTGCCAGCAGCGTAGAAGTGGGACGCTCCTACGAGCAGTACTTC
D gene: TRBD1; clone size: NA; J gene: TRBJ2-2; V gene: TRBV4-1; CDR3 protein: CASSQVSDRGNRELFF; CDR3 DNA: TGCGCCAGCAGCCAAGTATCGGACAGGGGTAACCGGGAGCTGTTTTTT
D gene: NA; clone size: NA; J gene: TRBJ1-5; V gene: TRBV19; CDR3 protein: CASSSRDSNQPQHF; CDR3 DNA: TGTGCCAGTAGTTCACGAGACAGTAATCAGCCCCAGCATTTT
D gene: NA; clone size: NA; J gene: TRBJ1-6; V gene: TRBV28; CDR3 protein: CASSFTYSPLHF; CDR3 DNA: TGTGCCAGCAGTTTCACCTATTCACCCCTCCACTTT
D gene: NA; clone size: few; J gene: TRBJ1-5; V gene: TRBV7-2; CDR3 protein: CASSSRVNQPQHF; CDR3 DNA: TGTGCCAGCAGCTCCAGGGTGAATCAGCCCCAGCATTTT
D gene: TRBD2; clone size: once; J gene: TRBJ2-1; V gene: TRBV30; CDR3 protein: CAWSVRASGVPSYNEQFF; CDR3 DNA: TGTGCCTGGAGTGTACGGGCTAGCGGGGTCCCCTCCTACAATGAGCAGTTCTTC
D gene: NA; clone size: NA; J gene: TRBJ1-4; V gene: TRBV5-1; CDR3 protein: CASSSDSNEKLFF; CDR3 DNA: TGCGCCAGCTCCTCGGACAGTAATGAAAAACTGTTTTTT
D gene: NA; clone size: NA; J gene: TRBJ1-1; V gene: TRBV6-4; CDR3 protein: CASSDEGRGTAFF; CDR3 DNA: TGTGCCAGCAGTGACGAAGGTCGGGGTACAGCTTTCTTT
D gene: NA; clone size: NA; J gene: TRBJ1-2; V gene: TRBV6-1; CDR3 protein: CASSEARWYQRPGGYTF; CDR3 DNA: TGTGCCAGCAGTGAAGCGCGATGGTACCAGCGGCCTGGCGGCTACACCTTC
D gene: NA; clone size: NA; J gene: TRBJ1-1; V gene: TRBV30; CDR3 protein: CACSMNTEAFF; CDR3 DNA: TGTGCCTGTTCGATGAACACTGAAGCTTTCTTT
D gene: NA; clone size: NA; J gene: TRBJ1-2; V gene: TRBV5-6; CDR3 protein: CASSLPGGYGYTF; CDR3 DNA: TGTGCCAGCAGCTTGCCTGGGGGCTATGGCTACACCTTC